The 13 T cell receptor beta chains below come from one sample, sequenced in a study of early T cells in non-severe SARS-CoV-2 infection. TCRdb reanalysed the 5' RACE reads using MiXCR and keeps one entry per CDR3 protein. Among almost 85,000 distinct CDR3 sequences listed, about 12% were seen once. Sequencing was performed on whole blood. The receptors stem from an adult who was a healthcare worker with PCR-confirmed SARS-CoV-2 infection or an uninfected control (not recorded which).

In its sample, this clonotype was seen many times. The J gene is TRBJ2-3, the V gene TRBV7-3; weak D call: TRBD2 (6 bases). This CDR3 is built from 15 residues. V was clipped by 5 bases and J by 4 bases, with 16 bases between them. The V gene's germline CDR1 is SGHTA and CDR2 FQGTGA. For the CDR3, the DNA is TGTGCCAGCAGCGCCAGCGGGTCGATGGCAGATACGCAGTATTTT. It yields the protein CASSASGSMADTQYF.

This clonotype was seen only a few times. This chain uses TRBV12-3 or TRBV12-4 with TRBJ2-5; 11 bases are a match to TRBD1. V lost 3 bases to trimming and J lost 4 bases; unmatched junction nucleotides: 4. The CDR3 consists of 15 residues. CDR3 bases: TGTGCCAGCAGTTTGGGACAGGGGGGGAGAGAGACCCAGTACTTC. Its protein product is CASSLGQGGRETQYF.

This clonotype turned up a few times. V is TRBV4-1 and J is TRBJ2-3; the D is unclear. Trimming pared 5 bases from V and 6 bases from J, leaving 21 bases between. CDR1 MGHRA and CDR2 YSYEKL come from the germline V gene. The CDR3 is 16 residues long. The CDR3 DNA sequence: TGCGCCAGCAGCGGATACGACCGGAATAACGAGGATACGCAGTATTTT. Encoded protein: CASSGYDRNNEDTQYF.

V is TRBV7-9 and J is TRBJ1-2; D uncertain. Trimming stripped 0 bases from V and 0 bases from J, with 11 bases between. This CDR3 comprises 16 residues. Per the germline V gene, CDR1 is SEHNR and CDR2 is FQNEAQ (reference sequence). The CDR3 coding sequence is TGTGCCAGCAGCTTAGCGGGCGCAGGAACTAACTATGGCTACACCTTC. Translating it yields CASSLAGAGTNYGYTF.

This clonotype appeared many times. This chain uses TRBV6-6 with TRBJ2-7; D unresolved. Trimming removed 2 bases from V and 7 bases from J, with 6 bases in between. CDR3 length: 11 residues. Looked up from germline, CDR1 is MNHNY and CDR2 is SVGAGI (reference sequence). CDR3 sequence (DNA): TGTGCCAGCAGTTACGACGGGGAGCAGTACTTC. Amino acids: CASSYDGEQYF.

This clonotype has at least ten counts. The gene calls are TRBV20-1 and TRBJ1-2; 9 nucleotides align to TRBD1. This CDR3 contains 14 residues. Germline V gives CDR1 DFQATT, CDR2 SNEGSKA (reference sequence). The ends lost 3 bases at V and 2 bases at J; junction bases unmatched: 4. The CDR3 loop is CSARGTGKNYGYTF. The CDR3 DNA reads as TGCAGTGCTAGGGGGACAGGGAAGAACTATGGCTACACCTTC.

The rearrangement uses TRBV12-3 or TRBV12-4 and TRBJ1-1; D not certain. This CDR3 region has 12 residues. V dropped 6 bases and J dropped 3 bases, with 8 bases sitting between them. The CDR3 loop is CASRLTHTEAFF. CDR3 sequence (DNA): TGTGCCAGCAGATTGACACACACTGAAGCTTTCTTT.

This clonotype has only a few counts. CDR3 region: CASSLSAGTGFNEQFF. The CDR3 region has the DNA TGTGCCAGCAGTTTATCTGCCGGGACAGGGTTTAATGAGCAGTTCTTC. This sequence joins TRBV12-3 or TRBV12-4 and TRBJ2-1, with TRBD1 matching 9 bases. This CDR3 is built from 16 residues. The V and J ends lost 2 bases and 7 bases, in that order; junction bases with no gene match: 9.

This clonotype was seen only a few times. The V and J genes are TRBV24-1 and TRBJ2-3, with D possibly TRBD1 on 5 matching bases. This CDR3 comprises 15 residues. CDR1 and CDR2 (germline): KGHDR, SFDVKD. Trimming cost V 4 bases and J 0 bases, with 10 bases left between them. CDR3 region: CATSEGAGSTDTQYF. As DNA, the CDR3 is TGTGCCACCAGTGAAGGGGCAGGCAGCACAGATACGCAGTATTTT.

This clonotype was seen ten or more times. The chain uses TRBV9 and TRBJ2-1, with 7 nucleotides matching TRBD2. The CDR3 covers 15 residues. The V gene's germline CDR1 is SGDLS and CDR2 YYNGEE. J was trimmed by 7 bases and V by 4 bases; bases with no gene match: 11. In DNA, the CDR3 is TGTGCCAGCAGCCCACAGAGCGGGAAGGGGAATGAGCAGTTCTTC. It encodes CASSPQSGKGNEQFF. Full variable domain (remainder filled in from reference TRBV9 and TRBJ2-1): DSGVTQTPKHLITATGQRVTLRCSPRSGDLSVYWYQQSLDQGLQFLIQYYNGEERAKGNILERFSAQQFPDLHSELNLSSLELGDSALYFCASSPQSGKGNEQFFGPGTRLTVL.

This clonotype is categorized as medium-sized (0.01 to 0.1%). The chain is built from TRBV28 and TRBJ2-7; D not resolved. The germline V and J ends were trimmed by 5 bases and 7 bases, with 9 bases remaining between them. CDR3 length: 11 amino acids. Looked up from germline, CDR1 is MDHEN and CDR2 is SYDVKM. The CDR3 reads CASSLTREQYF. The CDR3 coding sequence is TGTGCCAGCAGTCTCACTCGGGAGCAGTACTTC.

This clonotype was counted at least ten times. The V gene is TRBV6-6, the J gene TRBJ2-4, with 7 bases fitting TRBD1. CDR1 and CDR2 (germline): MNHNY, SVGAGI (reference sequence). The CDR3 sequence is 14 residues long. The V segment lost 9 bases and the J segment 0 bases; nucleotides outside the gene matches: 5. CDR3 coding DNA: TGTGCCAGGGGACAGCCTATAGCCAAAAACATTCAGTACTTC. It codes for CARGQPIAKNIQYF.

This clonotype was seen many times. V and J are TRBV24-1 and TRBJ2-5; TRBD2 matches 12 bases. The ends lost 4 bases at V and 1 base at J; junction bases unmatched: 6. The CDR3 covers 17 residues. Germline lookup yields CDR1 KGHDR and CDR2 SFDVKD. CDR3 loop: CATSDLGLAGLQETQYF. CDR3 coding DNA: TGTGCCACCAGTGACTTAGGACTAGCGGGACTCCAAGAGACCCAGTACTTC.